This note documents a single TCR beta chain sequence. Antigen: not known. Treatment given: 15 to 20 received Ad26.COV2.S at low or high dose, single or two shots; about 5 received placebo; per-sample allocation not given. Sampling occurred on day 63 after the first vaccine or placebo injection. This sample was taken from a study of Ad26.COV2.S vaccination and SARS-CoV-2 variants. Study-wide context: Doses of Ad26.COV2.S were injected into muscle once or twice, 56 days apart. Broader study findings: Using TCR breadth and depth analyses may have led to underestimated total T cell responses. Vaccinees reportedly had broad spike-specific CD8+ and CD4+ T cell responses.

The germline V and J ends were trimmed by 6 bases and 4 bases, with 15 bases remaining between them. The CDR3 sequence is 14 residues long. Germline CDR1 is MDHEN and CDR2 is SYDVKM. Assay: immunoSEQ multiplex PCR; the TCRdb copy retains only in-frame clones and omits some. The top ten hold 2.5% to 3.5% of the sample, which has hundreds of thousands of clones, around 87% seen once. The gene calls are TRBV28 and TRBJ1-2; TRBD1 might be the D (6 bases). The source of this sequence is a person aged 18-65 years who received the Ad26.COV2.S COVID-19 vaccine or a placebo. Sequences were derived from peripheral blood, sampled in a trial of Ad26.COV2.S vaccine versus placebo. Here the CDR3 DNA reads TGTGCCAGCAGGCGGAGGGGGGGACGCTATGGCTACACCTTC. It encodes CASRRRGGRYGYTF.